A single sample is the source of the 18 T cell receptor beta chains below, sequenced in a study of blood T cell repertoires in COVID-19. Repertoires were generated with immunoSEQ multiplex PCR, while TCRdb's copy carries only in-frame clones and drops some. The sample lists approximately 300,000 clones; approximately 91% were seen once. Source material: PBMCs or T cells enriched from blood (not recorded which). These TCRs come from a man between 60 and 70 years old who had recovered from COVID-19.

This clone was counted once. This chain links TRBV6-2 or TRBV6-3 with TRBJ1-5; D might be TRBD1 (5 bases). This CDR3 contains 15 residues. Germline V lookup: CDR1 MNHEY, CDR2 SVGEGT. The V and J ends lost 2 bases and 0 bases respectively, with 8 bases between them. The CDR3 DNA sequence: TGTGCCAGCAGTTACAGGGGCAGTAGCAATCAGCCCCAGCATTTT. It encodes CASSYRGSSNQPQHF.

A note on this clone: The junction departs from germline at one end; a sequencing error may be responsible. The rearrangement links TRBV7-7 to TRBJ2-5; 8 bases are a match to TRBD2. The V gene's germline CDR1 is SSHAT and CDR2 FNYEAQ (reference sequence). This CDR3 is built from 15 residues. The CDR3 bases are TGTGCTAGCAGCTTAACTAGCGGCAGCGTAGAGACCCAGTACTTC. Amino acids: CASSLTSGSVETQYF. The whole variable domain, filled in from reference TRBV7-7 and TRBJ2-5, reads GAGVSQSPRYKVTKRGQDVTLRCDPISSHATLYWYQQALGQGPEFLTYFNYEAQPDKSGLPSDRFSAERPEGSISTLTIQRTEQRDSAMYRCASSLTSGSVETQYFGPGTRLLVL.

For the CDR3, the DNA is TGTGCCGGAACTAGGGACAGGGGAGCAGGGGGCTACACCTTC. This encodes CAGTRDRGAGGYTF. The J gene is TRBJ1-2, the V gene TRBV28, with 10 bases that match TRBD1. The CDR3 loop spans 14 amino acids. CDR1 is MDHEN and CDR2 is SYDVKM in the germline V gene. Trimming took 11 bases from V and 8 from J; bases not matched to a gene: 14.

The V and J genes are TRBV27 and TRBJ2-7; no clear D. CDR1 and CDR2 from the germline V gene are MNHEY and SMNVEV (reference sequence). The CDR3 consists of 13 residues. The germline V and J ends were trimmed by 0 bases and 3 bases, with 6 bases remaining between them. CDR3: CASSLSIHYEQYF. The CDR3 coding sequence is TGTGCCAGCAGTTTATCAATCCACTACGAGCAGTACTTC.

The genes are TRBV6-2 or TRBV6-3 and TRBJ1-1; maybe TRBD1 (5 bases). The germline V and J ends were trimmed by 2 bases and 0 bases, with 7 bases remaining between them. Germline-derived CDR1 and CDR2 are MNHEY and SVGEGT. There are 14 residues in the CDR3. Here the CDR3 reads CASSYGHLNTEAFF. The CDR3 nucleotides are TGTGCCAGCAGTTACGGACACTTGAACACTGAAGCTTTCTTT.

In the case of this clone: Other DNA sequences of this sample code for an identical CDR3. The rearrangement joins TRBV5-1 to TRBJ2-2, with D possibly TRBD2 on 5 matching bases. V was trimmed by 0 bases and J by 5 bases, leaving 8 bases between them. Germline V lookup: CDR1 SGHRS, CDR2 YFSETQ. The CDR3 runs to 14 residues. The chain's CDR3 is CASSLGSGTGELFF. CDR3 nucleotide sequence: TGCGCCAGCAGCTTGGGTTCGGGGACCGGGGAGCTGTTTTTT.

The rearrangement joins TRBV9 to TRBJ1-1; no clear D. This CDR3 region has 14 residues. In germline, CDR1 is SGDLS, CDR2 YYNGEE. V was cut by 2 bases and J by 1 base, with 9 bases left in between. CDR3 residues: CASSVASQNTEAFF. The DNA of the CDR3 is TGTGCCAGCAGCGTGGCATCGCAGAACACTGAAGCTTTCTTT.

The chain links TRBV9 to TRBJ2-1; a possible D gene is TRBD2 (6 bases). In germline, CDR1 is SGDLS, CDR2 YYNGEE. The CDR3 loop spans 17 amino acids. Trimming removed 3 bases from V and 0 bases from J, with 16 bases in between. The DNA for the CDR3 is TGTGCCAGCAGCGCATCAGTGGGAGGAGGCTCCTACAATGAGCAGTTCTTC. Encoded protein: CASSASVGGGSYNEQFF.

The chain carries TRBV6-5 and TRBJ1-2; 7 bases agree with TRBD1. This CDR3 has 13 amino acids. With 6 bases clipped from V and 4 bases from J, the junction kept 5 bases outside the gene matches. Germline V gives CDR1 MNHEY, CDR2 SVGAGI. Here the CDR3 reads CASRGTAAYGYTF. The CDR3 DNA reads TGTGCCAGCAGGGGGACAGCGGCCTATGGCTACACCTTC.

The V call is TRBV2, the J call TRBJ2-3; perhaps TRBD1 as D (6 bases). This CDR3 is 14 amino acids long. Germline values: CDR1 SNHLY, CDR2 FYNNEI. V was pared by 5 bases and J by 1 base, with 10 bases between. The CDR3 is CASSRQVGTDTQYF. As DNA, the CDR3 is TGTGCCAGCAGTAGACAGGTGGGCACAGATACGCAGTATTTT.

This clone was counted once. The rearrangement joins TRBV11-3 to TRBJ1-3, with D perhaps matching TRBD1 (5 bases). The CDR3 length is 14 residues. V was shortened by 11 bases and J by 4 bases, with 18 bases between the two germline ends. Looked up from germline, CDR1 is SGHNT and CDR2 is YENEEA. CDR3 protein: CAGQITGAGNTIYF. CDR3 nucleotides: TGTGCCGGACAAATCACAGGAGCCGGAAACACCATATATTTT.

V and J are TRBV30 and TRBJ2-3; the match to TRBD2 covers 12 bases. This CDR3 has 16 residues. Germline V gene lookup returns CDR1 GTSNPN and CDR2 SVGIG (reference sequence). With 2 bases clipped from V and 6 bases from J, the junction kept 9 bases outside the gene matches. CDR3 amino acids: CAWSHRGLAGRDTQYF. CDR3 DNA sequence: TGTGCCTGGAGTCACCGAGGACTAGCGGGGCGGGATACGCAGTATTTT.

This chain connects TRBV28 to TRBJ2-1; weak D call: TRBD1 (6 bases). The length of the CDR3 is 14 residues. V was clipped by 3 bases and J by 4 bases, with 10 bases between them. Germline CDR1 MDHEN, CDR2 SYDVKM. The CDR3 nucleotides are TGTGCCAGCAGTTTGGTCAGGGGTTACAATGAGCAGTTCTTC. It specifies CASSLVRGYNEQFF.

The genes are TRBV24-1 and TRBJ2-3; 8 bases agree with TRBD2. Germline V gene sequence: CDR1 KGHDR, CDR2 SFDVKD. The CDR3 contains 17 residues. With 3 bases clipped from V and 5 bases from J, the junction kept 12 bases outside the gene matches. CDR3: CATSDTAGTRSLDTQYF. In DNA form, the CDR3 reads TGTGCCACCAGTGATACAGCCGGGACTAGGTCATTAGATACGCAGTATTTT.

V usage is TRBV7-9 and J usage is TRBJ2-1, with 8 bases matching TRBD2. The CDR3 length is 15 residues. J gave up 8 bases and V 6 bases, and 12 bases lay outside the gene matches. Germline lookup yields CDR1 SEHNR and CDR2 FQNEAQ (reference sequence). CDR3 amino acids: CASSTGTRFLDEQFF. In DNA, the CDR3 is TGTGCCAGCAGTACCGGGACTAGGTTCCTAGATGAGCAGTTCTTC.

The chain joins TRBV18 to TRBJ1-5; 7 bases are a match to TRBD1. Losses at the gene ends were 3 bases for V and 2 bases for J; bases not matched to a gene: 7. Germline CDR1 reads KGHSH; CDR2 reads LQKENI. The CDR3 loop spans 16 amino acids. CDR3 sequence reads: CASSPTGAYGNQPQHF. CDR3 sequence (DNA): TGTGCCAGCTCACCTACAGGGGCGTACGGCAATCAGCCCCAGCATTTT.

The chain links TRBV24-1 to TRBJ2-2, with 16 nucleotides matching TRBD2. This CDR3 comprises 21 residues. V lost 5 bases, J lost 3 bases, and 14 bases stayed unmatched. Per germline, CDR1 KGHDR and CDR2 SFDVKD. DNA of the CDR3: TGTGCCACCAGTGCCGAACCCGCGGGACTAGCGGGAGGGCGGGACACCGGGGAGCTGTTTTTT. It is translated as CATSAEPAGLAGGRDTGELFF.

The gene calls are TRBV30 and TRBJ1-4; unclear D gene. Germline V gene sequence: CDR1 GTSNPN, CDR2 SVGIG (reference sequence). Trimming shortened V by 4 bases and J by 0 bases, and 9 bases separated the two germline ends. This CDR3 has 14 residues. The CDR3 here is CAWKLVATNEKLFF. In DNA form, the CDR3 reads TGTGCCTGGAAACTAGTTGCAACTAATGAAAAACTGTTTTTT.